Each of the 18 T cell receptor beta chains below was sequenced from the same sample in a study of molecular identifiers for immune sequencing clone quantification. Via MiXCR, TCRdb re-called the PCR reads, giving one row per CDR3 protein. The sample lists 490,000 or so distinct CDR3 sequences; under 30% were seen once. The sample consisted of naive CD8+ T cells from blood, with Jurkat cell RNA spiked in. Subset here: FACS-sorted CD8+CD4-CCR7+CD45RA+ naive T cells. The receptors come from a human donor in good health. Some libraries in this study had Jurkat cell RNA spiked in.

The sample holds many counts of this clonotype. The J gene is TRBJ2-3, the V gene TRBV29-1; D unclear. The ends were cut back, 4 bases at V and 3 bases at J, with 5 bases in the middle. Germline values: CDR1 SQVTM, CDR2 ANQGSEA. CDR3 length equals 11 residues. CDR3 in DNA: TGCAGCGTTGTGGAAACAGATACGCAGTATTTT. Its translation: CSVVETDTQYF.

This clonotype turned up a few times. V usage is TRBV7-9 and J usage is TRBJ2-7; the D is unclear. Germline V gives CDR1 SEHNR, CDR2 FQNEAQ (reference sequence). The CDR3 has 15 amino acids. V gave up 2 bases and J gave up 4 bases, with 15 bases separating them. CDR3 DNA: TGTGCCAGCAGCTTATCCAGCGCACCTAGTTACGAGCAGTACTTC. Residues: CASSLSSAPSYEQYF.

The rearrangement joins TRBV12-3 or TRBV12-4 to TRBJ2-3, with D unresolved. Trimming pared 4 bases from V and 3 bases from J, leaving 20 bases between. The CDR3 length is 17 residues. The DNA for the CDR3 is TGTGCCAGCAGTTGGGATAAAGCTTACTCAAGTACAGATACGCAGTATTTT. Residues: CASSWDKAYSSTDTQYF.

The V gene is TRBV27, the J gene TRBJ2-5, with 8 nucleotides matching TRBD2. This CDR3 has 16 amino acids. Germline CDR1 is MNHEY and CDR2 is SMNVEV (reference sequence). J gave up 0 bases and V 3 bases, and 6 bases lay outside the gene matches. The CDR3 is CASSFRGLADQETQYF. CDR3 coding DNA: TGTGCCAGCAGTTTTCGTGGACTAGCCGACCAAGAGACCCAGTACTTC.

This clonotype was recorded at least ten times. The chain recombines TRBV12-3 or TRBV12-4 with TRBJ2-3; 7 nucleotides match TRBD2. Losses at the gene ends were 4 bases for V and 3 bases for J; bases not matched to a gene: 4. CDR3 length equals 14 residues. CDR3 in amino acids: CASSSGLFTDTQYF. The CDR3 region has the DNA TGTGCCAGCAGTTCGGGACTATTTACAGATACGCAGTATTTT.

This sequence joins TRBV25-1 and TRBJ2-5; unclear D gene. Germline V gene data show CDR1 as MGHDK and CDR2 as SYGVNS. Trimming removed 8 bases at V and 3 bases at J, with 19 bases between. CDR3 size: 15 residues. CDR3 amino acids: CASARTESTKETQYF. CDR3 sequence (DNA): TGTGCCAGCGCAAGGACGGAAAGTACCAAAGAGACCCAGTACTTC. The whole variable domain, filled in from reference TRBV25-1 and TRBJ2-5, reads EADIYQTPRYLVIGTGKKITLECSQTMGHDKMYWYQQDPGMELHLIHYSYGVNSTEKGDLSSESTVSRIRTEHFPLTLESARPSHTSQYLCASARTESTKETQYFGPGTRLLVL.

The V gene is TRBV6-2 or TRBV6-3, the J gene TRBJ2-3, with 7 bases matching TRBD2. This CDR3 region has 15 residues. Germline V gene data show CDR1 as MNHEY and CDR2 as SVGEGT. Unmatched junction bases numbered 3, after V lost 1 base and J lost 2 bases. The CDR3 loop reads CASSYWEGVTDTQYF. CDR3 sequence (DNA): TGTGCCAGCAGTTACTGGGAGGGCGTCACAGATACGCAGTATTTT.

Concerning this clonotype itself: A much larger clone sits a single nucleotide away, making a read error possible. V is TRBV5-6 and J is TRBJ2-2; D perhaps matches TRBD2 (5 bases). The CDR3 has 13 amino acids. The germline V gene has CDR1 SGHDT and CDR2 YYEEEE. The V end lost 6 bases, the J end lost 0 bases, and 6 bases lay between the germline ends. The CDR3 spells CASKRANTGELFF. The CDR3, as DNA: TGTGCCAGCAAGAGGGCGAACACCGGGGAGCTGTTTTTT.

This clonotype was seen a few times. It may be a read error: a sequence one base away is much more abundant. The chain has TRBV4-3 and TRBJ1-4; D is uncertain. CDR1 and CDR2 (germline): LGHNA, YSLEER. This CDR3 has 13 residues. The CDR3 nucleotides read TGCGCCAGCAGCCAAGAAGGCGAGGAAAGACTGTTTTTT. Translated: CASSQEGEERLFF.

Of note for this clonotype: A clone one base away is much larger, so this may be a read error. Here the CDR3 omits its conserved ending phenylalanine or tryptophan, so a read error is the likely source. The rearrangement uses TRBV7-2 and TRBJ2-5, with 9 positions matching TRBD2. The CDR3 totals 14 residues. J was trimmed by 4 bases and V by 5 bases; bases with no gene match: 5. Per germline, CDR1 SGHTA and CDR2 FQGNSA. CDR3 sequence: CASSPGLAGETQYL. DNA for the CDR3: TGTGCCAGCAGCCCGGGACTAGCCGGAGAGACCCAGTACTTG.

The J gene is TRBJ2-3, the V gene TRBV5-4; D is perhaps TRBD1 (6 bases). CDR1 SGHNT and CDR2 YYREEE come from the germline V gene (reference sequence). The CDR3 has 17 residues. V lost 0 bases, J lost 0 bases, and 14 bases lay in between. DNA for the CDR3: TGTGCCAGCAGCTTGGCCAGGGGACGGGGTAGCACAGATACGCAGTATTTT. Encoded protein: CASSLARGRGSTDTQYF.

This clonotype has ten or more counts. This sequence joins TRBV5-4 and TRBJ1-2; maybe TRBD1 (6 bases). CDR1 SGHNT and CDR2 YYREEE come from the germline V gene (reference sequence). The CDR3 runs to 15 residues. Between the trimmed V and J ends, which lost 4 bases and 7 bases, there was a span of 20 bases. The CDR3, as DNA: TGTGCCAGCAGCCGCATGGGTAGGGGGGCGGCTGGCTACACCTTC. Its translation: CASSRMGRGAAGYTF.

The sample holds a few counts of this clonotype. The chain recombines TRBV27 with TRBJ1-2, with a possible D match to TRBD1 (6 bases). V lost 3 bases to trimming and J lost 2 bases, with 10 bases between them. The CDR3 loop spans 14 amino acids. Germline CDR1 and CDR2: MNHEY and SMNVEV (reference sequence). The CDR3 sequence is CASSFAGANYGYTF. The CDR3 DNA reads as TGTGCCAGCAGTTTCGCAGGGGCAAACTATGGCTACACCTTC.

In this sample, this clonotype turned up a few times. The chain couples TRBV7-9 to TRBJ2-2, with 15 bases that match TRBD2. The J segment lost 4 bases and the V segment lost 6 bases, leaving 15 bases of the junction unmatched. Germline CDR1 is SEHNR and CDR2 is FQNEAQ (reference sequence). The CDR3 extends over 20 amino acids. The CDR3, as DNA: TGTGCCAGCAGACCACCGGGACTAGCGGGGGGAAAACCGGGCACCGGGGAGCTGTTTTTT. Protein: CASRPPGLAGGKPGTGELFF.

A remark on this clonotype: A clone one base away is much larger, so this may be a read error. V gene TRBV20-1 combines with J gene TRBJ2-3, with a possible D match to TRBD2 (6 bases). The germline gives CDR1 DFQATT, CDR2 SNEGSKA (reference sequence). The CDR3 has 14 residues. The CDR3 protein is CSTSILTGTDTQYF. The CDR3, as DNA: TGCAGTACTAGCATTTTAACTGGCACAGATACGCAGTATTTT.

Note on this clonotype: It may be a read error: a sequence one base away is much more abundant. The rearrangement joins TRBV30 to TRBJ2-3; D is uncertain. The CDR3 runs to 12 residues. Germline V gene data show CDR1 as GTSNPN and CDR2 as SVGIG (reference sequence). V lost 0 bases, J lost 4 bases, and 5 bases lay in between. This CDR3 reads CAWSVPPDTQYF. The DNA for the CDR3 is TGTGCCTGGAGTGTACCCCCAGATACGCAGTATTTT.

This clonotype was seen a handful of times. This chain links TRBV3-1 with TRBJ1-1, with 7 bases aligning to TRBD1. CDR3 length: 14 amino acids. Trimming took 5 bases from V and 3 from J; bases not matched to a gene: 6. Germline V lookup: CDR1 LGHDT, CDR2 YNNKEL (reference sequence). CDR3 bases: TGTGCCAGCAGCTTCGGCAGGGGGGACACTGAAGCTTTCTTT. Amino acids: CASSFGRGDTEAFF.

This clonotype was recorded at least ten times. The chain links TRBV20-1 to TRBJ2-5; 9 positions agree with TRBD1. The CDR3 is 15 residues long. Germline trimming cut 0 bases from V and 2 bases from J; bases unmatched to any gene: 4. Germline V gives CDR1 DFQATT, CDR2 SNEGSKA (reference sequence). The CDR3 nucleotides read TGCAGTGCTAGAGATTCGACAGGGGGGCAAGAGACCCAGTACTTC. It codes for CSARDSTGGQETQYF.